The clone carrying this T cell receptor (beta chain) was found many times. Its target is unknown. Trimming shortened V by 4 bases and J by 2 bases, and 15 bases separated the two germline ends. Germline V gives CDR1 SGDLS, CDR2 YYNGEE. This CDR3 has 15 residues. This entry belongs to a study of CD8 T cells in ankylosing spondylitis. Overall study findings and caveats: For ankylosing spondylitis blood, a TCR beta motif of 7 or 8 highly homologous variants appeared characteristic. Clones tied to disease were said to be significantly enriched in matched ankylosing spondylitis synovial fluid. Relatively scarce in peripheral blood, disease-linked clones were CD8+.

TCRdb ran MiXCR on the 5' RACE reads and lists one entry per CDR3 protein. The sample holds 200,000 to 250,000 distinct CDR3 sequences; 8% to 11% are singletons and the top ten take around a fifth. This sequence originates from a male donor with ankylosing spondylitis or in good health (not recorded which). The sequencing sample was made of blood, either unsorted or a sorted T cell fraction (not recorded which). The V gene is TRBV9, the J gene TRBJ1-2, with D possibly TRBD1 on 6 matching bases. The CDR3 region is CASSQITGPNYGYTF. For the CDR3, the DNA is TGTGCCAGCAGCCAAATTACAGGGCCCAACTATGGCTACACCTTC.